Listed here are 21 T cell receptor beta chains from one sample, sequenced in a study of human T cells and chemical hapten exposure. The time point here: patch test 1, 2 weeks after DPC sensitization. Documented treatment: therapeutic diphenylcyclopropenone sensitization with weekly scalp DPC. Using its own MiXCR run on the RACE reads, TCRdb lists one record per CDR3 protein. Among approximately 73,000 distinct CDR3 sequences listed, under 13% were seen once. Here the sequenced sample was whole blood, taken in connection with sensitization to the hapten diphenylcyclopropenone (DPC). Receptors were obtained from a woman aged 50 to 60 with alopecia areata. Some clones in this sample may be carry-over from other donors' samples.

The chain joins TRBV6-2 or TRBV6-3 to TRBJ2-5, with D perhaps being TRBD1 or TRBD2 (5 bases each). This CDR3 has 14 amino acids. Germline V gene lookup returns CDR1 MNHEY and CDR2 SVGEGT. The V end was cut by 5 bases, the J end by 3 bases, with 13 bases between. CDR3 loop: CASSPIQGEETQYF. As DNA, the CDR3 is TGTGCCAGCAGTCCAATTCAGGGAGAAGAGACCCAGTACTTC.

About this clonotype itself: One junction end does not reproduce the germline sequence, and a read error may be involved. This chain links TRBV7-9 with TRBJ2-1; D not certain. Germline V gives CDR1 SEHNR, CDR2 FQNEAQ (reference sequence). This CDR3 is built from 15 residues. CDR3 sequence (DNA): TGTGCCAGCTGCTTAGTTGCACCTCGAGGAAATGAGCAGTTCTTC. Translating gives CASCLVAPRGNEQFF.

The genes are TRBV7-9 and TRBJ2-1; D may be TRBD1 (5 bases). Per germline, CDR1 SEHNR and CDR2 FQNEAQ (reference sequence). The V gene lost 6 bases and the J gene lost 8 bases, with 14 bases spanning the gap. The CDR3 is made up of 13 amino acids. In DNA form, the CDR3 reads TGTGCCAGCAGATTGGACACCTTCGATGAGCAGTTCTTC. This encodes CASRLDTFDEQFF.

The V gene is TRBV5-1, the J gene TRBJ1-6, with no clear D. The V gene lost 5 bases and the J gene lost 7 bases, with 16 bases spanning the gap. The germline CDR1 and CDR2 sequences are SGHRS and YFSETQ. The CDR3 is made up of 15 amino acids. The CDR3 DNA sequence: TGCGCCAGCAGGGCCCCGGGAGTCGAGAATTCACCCCTCCACTTT. Protein: CASRAPGVENSPLHF.

The rearrangement uses TRBV20-1 and TRBJ2-1; D may be TRBD2 (6 bases). V was shortened by 3 bases and J by 9 bases, with 21 bases between the two germline ends. The CDR3 runs 15 residues. Germline CDR1 is DFQATT and CDR2 is SNEGSKA (reference sequence). CDR3 loop: CSARQTSGGRGEQFF. DNA for the CDR3: TGCAGTGCTAGGCAGACTAGTGGGGGAAGGGGTGAGCAGTTCTTC.

This clonotype was found a few times. This chain's CDR3 is CASSDRQPASYEQYF. Written as DNA, the CDR3 is TGTGCCAGCAGTGATCGGCAGCCAGCCTCCTACGAGCAGTACTTC. The chain couples TRBV2 to TRBJ2-7; D uncertain. V was shortened by 3 bases and J by 0 bases, with 12 bases between the two germline ends. CDR1 is SNHLY, CDR2 FYNNEI, per germline. The CDR3 extends over 15 amino acids.

This clonotype was seen only a few times. The chain joins TRBV27 to TRBJ1-1; D remains unclear. Per germline, CDR1 MNHEY and CDR2 SMNVEV (reference sequence). The CDR3 consists of 13 residues. Trimming removed 2 bases at V and 4 bases at J, with 8 bases between. The CDR3: CASSLKWSTEAFF. CDR3 sequence (DNA): TGTGCCAGCAGTTTAAAGTGGTCCACTGAAGCTTTCTTT.

This clonotype was detected ten times or more. V gene TRBV20-1 combines with J gene TRBJ2-7, with 10 positions matching TRBD2. Germline CDR1 and CDR2: DFQATT and SNEGSKA (reference sequence). The junction had 0 bases not matched to a gene; V was cut back by 1 base and J by 6 bases. This CDR3 has 12 amino acids. CDR3 residues: CSARGLAGEQYF. DNA of the CDR3: TGCAGTGCTAGAGGACTAGCGGGCGAGCAGTACTTC.

This clonotype appeared many times. This chain joins TRBV19 and TRBJ1-5; D ambiguous. The CDR3 covers 13 residues. The germline V gene encodes CDR1 LNHDA and CDR2 SQIVND (reference sequence). The ends were cut back, 3 bases at V and 4 bases at J, with 7 bases in the middle. The CDR3 bases are TGTGCCAGTAGTATTGGAGGGAATCAGCCCCAGCATTTT. Residues: CASSIGGNQPQHF.

The chain is built from TRBV7-9 and TRBJ1-1; the D gene is possibly TRBD1 (5 bases). Germline V lookup: CDR1 SEHNR, CDR2 FQNEAQ (reference sequence). V was pared by 4 bases and J by 3 bases, with 18 bases between. The length of the CDR3 is 16 residues. Written as DNA, the CDR3 is TGTGCCAGCAGCTCAACCCTTCTCGGGGCCGACACTGAAGCTTTCTTT. Translated: CASSSTLLGADTEAFF.

The chain uses TRBV29-1 and TRBJ2-2; D is perhaps TRBD1 or TRBD2 (5 bases each). V lost 6 bases to trimming and J lost 4 bases, with 9 bases between them. Germline lookup yields CDR1 SQVTM and CDR2 ANQGSEA. This CDR3 is 12 amino acids long. CDR3 sequence: CSVGTGTGELFF. CDR3 nucleotide sequence: TGCAGCGTCGGGACCGGCACCGGGGAGCTGTTTTTT.

This clonotype was seen many times. The chain has TRBV12-3 or TRBV12-4 and TRBJ2-7, with D possibly being TRBD1 (6 bases). The CDR3 runs 12 residues. V dropped 6 bases and J dropped 3 bases, with 9 bases sitting between them. Here the CDR3 reads CASRRDNYEQYF. The CDR3 nucleotides are TGTGCCAGCAGGAGGGACAACTACGAGCAGTACTTC.

This chain connects TRBV29-1 to TRBJ2-2; D is possibly TRBD1 (5 bases). The CDR3 is made up of 14 amino acids. Germline V CDR1 and CDR2: SQVTM, ANQGSEA. V lost 4 bases and J lost 3, with 12 bases in between. The CDR3 protein is CSVAQGSHTGELFF. CDR3 DNA: TGCAGCGTTGCTCAGGGCTCGCACACCGGGGAGCTGTTTTTT.

This clonotype was detected a few times. At one end, the junction sequence differs from germline, possibly due to a read error. This sequence joins TRBV6-5 and TRBJ1-2; perhaps TRBD1 as D (6 bases). Germline loops: CDR1 MNHEY, CDR2 SVGAGI. The length of the CDR3 is 13 residues. Here the CDR3 DNA reads TGTGCCAGCAGGCCTACAGGGAACTATGGCTTCACCTTC. It codes for CASRPTGNYGFTF.

The sample holds a few counts of this clonotype. The V call is TRBV7-2, the J call TRBJ2-3; D possibly corresponds to TRBD2 (6 bases). V was trimmed by 3 bases and J by 5 bases, leaving 18 bases between them. This CDR3 is 16 amino acids long. Germline V gene lookup returns CDR1 SGHTA and CDR2 FQGNSA. The CDR3 nucleotides read TGTGCCAGCAGCTTGAGTAGCGGCAAATTGGGAGATACGCAGTATTTT. As protein: CASSLSSGKLGDTQYF.

The CDR3 protein is CASSSDFRETQYF. The CDR3 DNA is TGCGCCAGCAGCTCCGACTTCCGGGAGACCCAGTACTTC. The V and J genes are TRBV5-1 and TRBJ2-5; no reliable D call. This CDR3 has 13 residues. Trimming cost V 3 bases and J 5 bases, with 11 bases left between them. Germline V gene sequence: CDR1 SGHRS, CDR2 YFSETQ.

The chain combines TRBV7-6 with TRBJ2-2, with 7 nucleotides matching TRBD1. The ends lost 1 base at V and 5 bases at J; junction bases unmatched: 7. The CDR3 is made up of 16 amino acids. Per germline, CDR1 SGHVS and CDR2 FNYEAQ. As DNA, the CDR3 is TGTGCCAGCAGCTTAGTAGGGGGCGGATCGACCGGGGAGCTGTTTTTT. It yields the protein CASSLVGGGSTGELFF.

This clonotype turned up a few times. V is TRBV7-6 and J is TRBJ2-3, with D unresolved. V was trimmed by 5 bases and J by 4 bases, leaving 13 bases between them. Per germline, CDR1 SGHVS and CDR2 FNYEAQ. CDR3 size: 14 residues. CDR3 coding DNA: TGTGCCAGCAGCGCGAACCACAGCCCAGATACGCAGTATTTT. Translated, it gives CASSANHSPDTQYF.

The chain joins TRBV6-6 to TRBJ1-5; D unclear. The V gene's germline CDR1 is MNHNY and CDR2 SVGAGI (reference sequence). Trimming removed 2 bases from V and 0 bases from J, with 11 bases in between. The CDR3 totals 16 residues. The CDR3 sequence: CASSYLQVSSNQPQHF. The CDR3 nucleotides read TGTGCCAGCAGTTACCTGCAGGTGTCTAGCAATCAGCCCCAGCATTTT.

This clonotype was counted a single time. The V call is TRBV11-2, the J call TRBJ2-1, with TRBD2 matching 11 bases. The CDR3 has 17 amino acids. Per the germline V gene, CDR1 is SGHAT and CDR2 is FQNNGV. V gave up 3 bases and J gave up 4 bases; unmatched junction bases: 8. CDR3 DNA: TGTGCCAGCAGCTTTGAACTCGGGACTAGCGGTTACAATGAGCAGTTCTTC. This gives the protein CASSFELGTSGYNEQFF.

This chain connects TRBV12-3 or TRBV12-4 to TRBJ2-7, with 8 bases aligning to TRBD2. The CDR3 is made up of 16 amino acids. V shed 8 bases, J shed 2 bases, and the junction held 14 bases outside the gene matches. The CDR3 region has the DNA TGTGCCAGCGGCAGAGCGGGAGCCTCGCATCCCTACGAGCAGTACTTC. It is translated as CASGRAGASHPYEQYF.